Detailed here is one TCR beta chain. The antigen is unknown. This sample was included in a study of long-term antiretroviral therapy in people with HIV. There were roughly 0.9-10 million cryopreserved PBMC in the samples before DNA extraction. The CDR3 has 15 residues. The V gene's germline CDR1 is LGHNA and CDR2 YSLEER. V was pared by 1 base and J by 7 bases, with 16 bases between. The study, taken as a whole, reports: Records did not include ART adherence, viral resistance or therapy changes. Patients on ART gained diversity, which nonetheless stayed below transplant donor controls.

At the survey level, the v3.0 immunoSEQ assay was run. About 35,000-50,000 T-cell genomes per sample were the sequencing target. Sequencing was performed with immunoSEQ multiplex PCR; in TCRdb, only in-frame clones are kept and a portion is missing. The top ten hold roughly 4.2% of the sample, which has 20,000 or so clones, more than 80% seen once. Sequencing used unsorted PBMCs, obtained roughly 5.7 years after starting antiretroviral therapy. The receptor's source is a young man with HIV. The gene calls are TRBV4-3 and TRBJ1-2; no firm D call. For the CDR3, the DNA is TGCGCCAGCAGCCAAGCTACGGTCGAGAGTGGTGGCTACACCTTC. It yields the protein CASSQATVESGGYTF.